This T cell receptor (beta chain) stems from a study of blood T cell repertoires in COVID-19. On the study more broadly: Sample material is recorded as cDNA or gDNA derived from T cells, B-cell-depleted T cells, or PBMCs.

Produced via immunoSEQ multiplex PCR; TCRdb's table is partial and in-frame only. The table includes hundreds of thousands of clones, 75% to 90% detected once. Trimming left V 4 bases short and J 3 bases short, with 9 bases between. The length of the CDR3 is 13 residues. The germline gives CDR1 KGHSH, CDR2 LQKENI. This chain uses TRBV18 with TRBJ1-1; D is unclear. Sequencing was done on a sample of peripheral blood. The sequence was collected from a human donor in a cohort sampled during active COVID-19. The CDR3 nucleotides read TGTGCCAGCTCACTGTCCCGGGACACTGAAGCTTTCTTT. Its protein product is CASSLSRDTEAFF.